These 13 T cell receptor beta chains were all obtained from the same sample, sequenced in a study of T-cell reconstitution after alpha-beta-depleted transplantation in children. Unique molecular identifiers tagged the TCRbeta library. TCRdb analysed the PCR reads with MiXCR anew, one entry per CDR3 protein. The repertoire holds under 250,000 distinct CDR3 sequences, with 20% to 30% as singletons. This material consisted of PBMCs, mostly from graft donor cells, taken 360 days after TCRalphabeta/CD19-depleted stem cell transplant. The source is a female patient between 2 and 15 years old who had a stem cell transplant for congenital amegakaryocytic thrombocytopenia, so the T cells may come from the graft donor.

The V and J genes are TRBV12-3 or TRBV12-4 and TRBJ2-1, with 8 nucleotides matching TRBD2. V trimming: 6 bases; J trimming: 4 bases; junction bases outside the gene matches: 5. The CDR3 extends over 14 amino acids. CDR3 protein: CASRVAGPYNEQFF. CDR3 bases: TGTGCCAGCAGGGTAGCGGGGCCATACAATGAGCAGTTCTTC.

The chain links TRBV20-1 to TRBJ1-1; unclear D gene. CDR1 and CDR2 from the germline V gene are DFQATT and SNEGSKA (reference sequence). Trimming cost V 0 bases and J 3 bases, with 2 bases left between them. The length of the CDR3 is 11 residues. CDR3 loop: CSARDDTEAFF. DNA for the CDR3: TGCAGTGCTAGAGACGACACTGAAGCTTTCTTT.

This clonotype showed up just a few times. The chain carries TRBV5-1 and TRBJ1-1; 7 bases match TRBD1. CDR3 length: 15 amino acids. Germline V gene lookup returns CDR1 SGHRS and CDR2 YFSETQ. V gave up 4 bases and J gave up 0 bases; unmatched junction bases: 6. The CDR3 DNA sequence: TGCGCCAGCAGCCCTGGACAGGCTATGAACACTGAAGCTTTCTTT. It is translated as CASSPGQAMNTEAFF. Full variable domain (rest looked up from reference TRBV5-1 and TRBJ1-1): KAGVTQTPRYLIKTRGQQVTLSCSPISGHRSVSWYQQTPGQGLQFLFEYFSETQRNKGNFPGRFSGRQFSNSRSEMNVSTLELGDSALYLCASSPGQAMNTEAFFGQGTRLTVV.

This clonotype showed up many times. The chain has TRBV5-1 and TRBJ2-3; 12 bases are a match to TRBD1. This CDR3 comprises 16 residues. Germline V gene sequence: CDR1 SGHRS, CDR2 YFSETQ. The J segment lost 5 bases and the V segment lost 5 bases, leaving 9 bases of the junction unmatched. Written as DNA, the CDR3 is TGCGCCAGCAGACCGCCGGGACAGGGGGCTTTAGATACGCAGTATTTT. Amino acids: CASRPPGQGALDTQYF.

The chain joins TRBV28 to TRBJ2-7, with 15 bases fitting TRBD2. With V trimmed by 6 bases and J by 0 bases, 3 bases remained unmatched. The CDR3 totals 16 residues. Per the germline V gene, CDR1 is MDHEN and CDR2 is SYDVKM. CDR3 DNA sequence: TGTGCCAGCAGCAAGGGACTAGCGGGGGGCTCCTACGAGCAGTACTTC. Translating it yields CASSKGLAGGSYEQYF.

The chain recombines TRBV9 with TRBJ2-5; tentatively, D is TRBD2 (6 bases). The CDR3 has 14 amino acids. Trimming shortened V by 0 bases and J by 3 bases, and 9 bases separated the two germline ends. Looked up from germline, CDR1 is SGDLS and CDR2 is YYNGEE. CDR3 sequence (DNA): TGTGCCAGCAGCGTAGCCGGGACTGAAGAGACCCAGTACTTC. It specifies CASSVAGTEETQYF. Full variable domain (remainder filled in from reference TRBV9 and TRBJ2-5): DSGVTQTPKHLITATGQRVTLRCSPRSGDLSVYWYQQSLDQGLQFLIQYYNGEERAKGNILERFSAQQFPDLHSELNLSSLELGDSALYFCASSVAGTEETQYFGPGTRLLVL.

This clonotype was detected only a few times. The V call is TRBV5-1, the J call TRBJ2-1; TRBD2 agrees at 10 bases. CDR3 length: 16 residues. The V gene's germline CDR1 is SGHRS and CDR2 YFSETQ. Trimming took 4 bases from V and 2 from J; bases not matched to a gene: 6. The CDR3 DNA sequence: TGCGCCAGCAGCCTACCTAGCGGGGGCACCTACAATGAGCAGTTCTTC. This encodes CASSLPSGGTYNEQFF.

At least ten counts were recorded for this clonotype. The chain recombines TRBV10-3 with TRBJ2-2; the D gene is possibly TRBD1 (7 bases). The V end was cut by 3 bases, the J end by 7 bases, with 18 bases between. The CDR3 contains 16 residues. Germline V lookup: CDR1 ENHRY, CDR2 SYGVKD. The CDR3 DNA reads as TGTGCCATCAGTGAACCCGGAGCAGGGGGGCGCGGGGAGCTGTTTTTT. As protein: CAISEPGAGGRGELFF.

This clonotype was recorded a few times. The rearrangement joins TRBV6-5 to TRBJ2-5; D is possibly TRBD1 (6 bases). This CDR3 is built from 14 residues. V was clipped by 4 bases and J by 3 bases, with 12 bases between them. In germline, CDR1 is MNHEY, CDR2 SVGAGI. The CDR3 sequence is CASSWLTGEETQYF. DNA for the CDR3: TGTGCCAGCAGTTGGCTGACAGGAGAAGAGACCCAGTACTTC.

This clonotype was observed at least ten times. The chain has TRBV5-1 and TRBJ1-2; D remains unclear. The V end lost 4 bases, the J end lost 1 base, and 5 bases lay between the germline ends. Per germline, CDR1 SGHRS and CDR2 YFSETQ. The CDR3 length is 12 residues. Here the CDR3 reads CASSPDNYGYTF. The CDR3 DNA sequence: TGCGCCAGCAGCCCGGATAACTATGGCTACACCTTC.

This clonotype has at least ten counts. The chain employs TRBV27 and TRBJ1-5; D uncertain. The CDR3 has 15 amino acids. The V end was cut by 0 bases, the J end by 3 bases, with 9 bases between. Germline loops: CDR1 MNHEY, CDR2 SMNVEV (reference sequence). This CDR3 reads CASSLSGYANQPQHF. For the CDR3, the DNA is TGTGCCAGCAGTTTATCAGGGTATGCCAATCAGCCCCAGCATTTT.

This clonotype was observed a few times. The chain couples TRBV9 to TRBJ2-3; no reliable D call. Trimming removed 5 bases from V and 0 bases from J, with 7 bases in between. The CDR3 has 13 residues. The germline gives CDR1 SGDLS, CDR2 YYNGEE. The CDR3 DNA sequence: TGTGCCAGCAGGACCATTAGCACAGATACGCAGTATTTT. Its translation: CASRTISTDTQYF.

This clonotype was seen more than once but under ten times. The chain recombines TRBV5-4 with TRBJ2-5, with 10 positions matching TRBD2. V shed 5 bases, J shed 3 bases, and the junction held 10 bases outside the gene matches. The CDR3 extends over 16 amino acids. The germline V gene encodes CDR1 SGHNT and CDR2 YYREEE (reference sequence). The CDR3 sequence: CASSSLERGGEETQYF. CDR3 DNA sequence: TGTGCCAGCAGTTCTTTGGAGCGGGGGGGCGAAGAGACCCAGTACTTC.